Presented here are 11 T cell receptor beta chains from one specimen sequenced in a study of blood T cells in healthy people across ages. A second PCR, run for about 7 to 11 cycles, used a sample-barcoded 5' primer plus a J-beta primer mix. A single record per CDR3 protein comes from TCRdb applying MiXCR to the 5' RACE reads. Of about 1.1 million distinct CDR3 sequences detected, 35% to 45% appear once; the ten largest clones hold less than 15%. Sequencing was carried out using blood. The receptors were sampled from a man between 18 and 29 years old in good health.

This clonotype has a count of ten or more. The chain combines TRBV29-1 with TRBJ2-1; D unclear. The CDR3 covers 14 residues. From germline, CDR1 is SQVTM and CDR2 ANQGSEA. V lost 6 bases, J lost 1 base, and 13 bases lay in between. CDR3 residues: CSVKRVVSYNEQFF. The CDR3 bases are TGCAGCGTCAAACGGGTAGTTTCCTACAATGAGCAGTTCTTC.

This clonotype was seen a handful of times. The genes are TRBV20-1 and TRBJ1-2; D call uncertain. Germline-derived CDR1 and CDR2 are DFQATT and SNEGSKA (reference sequence). This CDR3 spans 13 amino acids. The germline V and J ends were trimmed by 0 bases and 1 base, with 6 bases remaining between them. The CDR3 nucleotides are TGCAGTGCTAGAGATGGGGATAACTATGGCTACACCTTC. Amino acids: CSARDGDNYGYTF.

V gene TRBV7-9 combines with J gene TRBJ2-7; 8 positions match TRBD1. The V and J ends lost 5 bases and 0 bases, in that order; junction bases with no gene match: 12. The germline CDR1 and CDR2 sequences are SEHNR and FQNEAQ (reference sequence). The CDR3 loop spans 17 amino acids. The CDR3 DNA is TGTGCCAGCAGCGGAGTCGGCGGACAGGGCAACTCCTACGAGCAGTACTTC. This gives the protein CASSGVGGQGNSYEQYF.

This clonotype was seen a few times. This sequence joins TRBV25-1 and TRBJ1-2, with TRBD1 matching over 7 bases. After removal of 7 bases from V and 5 bases from J, the junction contained 10 bases not matched to a gene. Germline loops: CDR1 MGHDK, CDR2 SYGVNS. The CDR3 loop spans 14 amino acids. DNA of the CDR3: TGTGCCAGCACCTCCGGGACAGAAAGTTATGGCTACACCTTC. It specifies CASTSGTESYGYTF.

J is TRBJ2-7 and V is TRBV6-5; weak D call: TRBD1 (5 bases). CDR3 size: 16 residues. CDR1 is MNHEY, CDR2 SVGAGI, per germline. The V gene lost 0 bases and the J gene lost 4 bases, with 16 bases spanning the gap. DNA of the CDR3: TGTGCCAGCAGTTACTCGGGTGGCTATGGGGCTTACGAGCAGTACTTC. Its protein is CASSYSGGYGAYEQYF.

The chain links TRBV5-1 to TRBJ2-1; 9 bases fit TRBD1. In germline, CDR1 is SGHRS, CDR2 YFSETQ. This CDR3 spans 15 amino acids. Trimming took 4 bases from V and 7 from J; bases not matched to a gene: 9. The CDR3 here is CASSIRPGQGNEQFF. The DNA of the CDR3 is TGCGCCAGCAGCATCCGTCCGGGACAGGGTAATGAGCAGTTCTTC.

The V call is TRBV11-2, the J call TRBJ2-1; D could derive from TRBD1 or TRBD2 (6 bases each). The CDR3 length is 12 residues. CDR1 and CDR2 (germline): SGHAT, FQNNGV. V lost 1 base and J 14 bases, leaving 12 bases between the germline ends. The CDR3 coding sequence is TGTGCCAGCAGCTTAGGGGTGAGGGGGGAGTTCTTC. Protein product: CASSLGVRGEFF.

A remark on this clonotype: Given a much more abundant clone one base away, this may be a read error. The chain employs TRBV12-3 or TRBV12-4 and TRBJ2-1, with D unresolved. V dropped 5 bases and J dropped 5 bases, with 13 bases sitting between them. The CDR3 sequence is 14 residues long. The CDR3 DNA is TGTGCCAGCAGTGTTGGGTCCAACCACAATGAGCAGTTCTTC. It is translated as CASSVGSNHNEQFF.

In its sample, this clonotype was seen a few times. The chain recombines TRBV20-1 with TRBJ1-2, with 9 bases that match TRBD1. CDR3 size: 14 residues. Germline V gives CDR1 DFQATT, CDR2 SNEGSKA (reference sequence). After removal of 3 bases from V and 4 bases from J, the junction contained 6 bases not matched to a gene. CDR3 sequence: CSARGQGTSYGYTF. CDR3 in DNA: TGCAGTGCTAGGGGACAGGGAACCTCCTATGGCTACACCTTC.

This clonotype showed up just a few times. V gene TRBV25-1 combines with J gene TRBJ1-1, with D hard to call. The germline V and J ends were trimmed by 6 bases and 3 bases, with 8 bases remaining between them. CDR1 is MGHDK, CDR2 SYGVNS, per germline. This CDR3 region has 12 residues. CDR3 nucleotides: TGTGCCAGCAGGCTTGGAGACACTGAAGCTTTCTTT. It is translated as CASRLGDTEAFF.

This clonotype was found a few times. This chain connects TRBV5-1 to TRBJ1-5, with 7 bases that match TRBD1. The germline CDR1 and CDR2 sequences are SGHRS and YFSETQ. The ends lost 5 bases at V and 3 bases at J; junction bases unmatched: 5. The CDR3 consists of 14 residues. As DNA, the CDR3 is TGCGCCAGCAGAGAGGGGGCGGCCAATCAGCCCCAGCATTTT. Amino acid sequence: CASREGAANQPQHF.